Following are 30 T cell receptor beta chains from one sample sequenced in a study of breast tumors, draining lymph nodes, adjacent tissues. Breast cancer patients provided tissue from their axillary draining lymph nodes. TCRdb used MiXCR to reprocess the multiplex PCR reads, holding one entry per CDR3 protein. The sample holds around 170,000 distinct CDR3 sequences, 33% seen once. The sample comprised axillary lymph node tissue. The source of these receptors is a female donor with breast cancer. Some clones in this sample may be carry-over from other donors' samples.

This clonotype was seen ten or more times. The V and J genes are TRBV15 and TRBJ1-6; 7 nucleotides align to TRBD1. V dropped 5 bases and J dropped 9; count of bases not matched to a gene: 4. Germline assignment: CDR1 LNHNV and CDR2 YYDKDF (reference sequence). The CDR3 is 13 residues long. The chain's CDR3 is CATSDRAGSPLHF. The CDR3 DNA reads as TGTGCCACCAGCGACAGGGCCGGTTCACCCCTCCACTTT.

For this clonotype: The junction does not match germline at one end; this may be a read error. This rearrangement joins TRBV27 to TRBJ2-2, with TRBD2 matching over 7 bases. From germline, CDR1 is MNHEY and CDR2 SMNVEV (reference sequence). The CDR3 is made up of 17 amino acids. The CDR3 DNA follows: TGTGCCGGCAGTTTATCGGGTGGGGGGGGTCGCACCGGGGAGCTGTTTTTT. The encoded protein is CAGSLSGGGGRTGELFF.

In its sample, this clonotype was seen many times. The rearrangement joins TRBV11-2 to TRBJ1-4, with a tentative D call TRBD1 (5 bases). This CDR3 contains 16 residues. Germline V gives CDR1 SGHAT, CDR2 FQNNGV. V shed 2 bases and J shed 4 bases, with 14 bases lying between them. The CDR3 here is CASSLLQGPHNEKLFF. CDR3 coding DNA: TGTGCCAGCAGCTTACTTCAGGGACCGCATAATGAAAAACTGTTTTTT.

This clonotype was seen repeatedly, ten times or more. V usage is TRBV19 and J usage is TRBJ2-3, with 9 bases that match TRBD2. After removal of 8 bases from V and 1 base from J, the junction contained 4 bases not matched to a gene. Germline V CDR1 and CDR2: LNHDA, SQIVND (reference sequence). There are 14 residues in the CDR3. In DNA, the CDR3 is TGTGCCAGTCGCCGGACTAGCGGCACAGATACGCAGTATTTT. It is translated as CASRRTSGTDTQYF.

Ten or more counts support this clonotype. The V call is TRBV7-2, the J call TRBJ2-1; weak D call: TRBD1 (6 bases). Germline CDR1 SGHTA, CDR2 FQGNSA. V lost 2 bases and J 5 bases, leaving 13 bases between the germline ends. The CDR3 loop spans 15 amino acids. The CDR3 DNA sequence: TGTGCCAGCAGCTTACAAACAGGGTTGGACAATGAGCAGTTCTTC. Translated: CASSLQTGLDNEQFF.

The chain employs TRBV19 and TRBJ2-7, with D perhaps TRBD1 (5 bases). The germline V gene encodes CDR1 LNHDA and CDR2 SQIVND (reference sequence). V dropped 3 bases and J dropped 6 bases, with 12 bases sitting between them. There are 13 residues in the CDR3. The CDR3 here is CASSITGYCEQYF. The CDR3 DNA reads TGTGCCAGTAGTATCACAGGCTATTGCGAGCAGTACTTC. Drawing the rest from reference TRBV19 and TRBJ2-7, the complete variable domain is DGGITQSPKYLFRKEGQNVTLSCEQNLNHDAMYWYRQDPGQGLRLIYYSQIVNDFQKGDIAEGYSVSREKKESFPLTVTSAQKNPTAFYLCASSITGYCEQYFGPGTRLTVT.

This clonotype was seen ten or more times. This chain connects TRBV15 to TRBJ2-2; 11 bases align to TRBD2. Unmatched junction bases numbered 0, after V lost 1 base and J lost 5 bases. The CDR3 loop spans 15 amino acids. Germline CDR1 reads LNHNV; CDR2 reads YYDKDF (reference sequence). This chain's CDR3 is CATSRGTSGTGELFF. The CDR3 DNA follows: TGTGCCACCAGCAGAGGGACTAGCGGGACCGGGGAGCTGTTTTTT.

This clonotype was seen repeatedly, ten times or more. The rearrangement joins TRBV13 to TRBJ2-7; D is possibly TRBD1 or TRBD2 (6 bases each). Trimming shortened V by 1 base and J by 4 bases, and 14 bases separated the two germline ends. The germline CDR1 and CDR2 sequences are PRHDT and FYEKMQ (reference sequence). The CDR3 length is 15 residues. The CDR3 loop reads CASSLAGAPRYEQYF. CDR3 DNA sequence: TGTGCCAGCAGCTTAGCGGGGGCGCCCCGTTACGAGCAGTACTTC.

This clonotype was observed at least ten times. V is TRBV7-8 and J is TRBJ2-3, with 9 bases aligning to TRBD1. Germline V gene data show CDR1 as SGHVS and CDR2 as FQNEAQ. V was pared by 3 bases and J by 5 bases, with 12 bases of the junction left unmatched. The CDR3 totals 17 residues. The CDR3 here is CASSFSRVGQGRDTQYF. The CDR3 bases are TGTGCCAGCAGCTTTAGTAGAGTCGGACAGGGGCGAGATACGCAGTATTTT.

This clonotype was counted many times. CDR3 bases: TGTGCCAGCAGCGAGGACACCGGGGAGCTGTTTTTT. It encodes CASSEDTGELFF. The chain employs TRBV5-5 and TRBJ2-2; D is undetermined. The V gene lost 4 bases and the J gene lost 3 bases, with 4 bases spanning the gap. Germline V gives CDR1 SGHKS, CDR2 YYEKEE (reference sequence). The CDR3 covers 12 residues.

This clonotype was picked up many times. The rearrangement uses TRBV6-5 and TRBJ2-7; D may correspond to TRBD1 or TRBD2 (6 bases each). Per the germline V gene, CDR1 is MNHEY and CDR2 is SVGAGI. The V gene lost 6 bases and the J gene lost 7 bases, with 22 bases spanning the gap. The length of the CDR3 is 15 residues. The DNA of the CDR3 is TGTGCCAGCAGCACCCCCAGGGGCGGGGCTTGGGAGCAGTACTTC. Residues: CASSTPRGGAWEQYF.

This clonotype showed up just a few times. This may be a read error, as it is one base from a much larger clone. The chain joins TRBV12-3 or TRBV12-4 to TRBJ2-5; no firm D call. This CDR3 region has 15 residues. Trimming removed 4 bases at V and 7 bases at J, with 19 bases between. For the CDR3, the DNA is TGTGCCAGCAGTTCGGGTAGCCAACGGGTTATGACCCAGTACTTC. Protein product: CASSSGSQRVMTQYF.

This chain uses TRBV12-3 or TRBV12-4 with TRBJ1-1; D is perhaps TRBD1 (6 bases). The V end lost 5 bases, the J end lost 8 bases, and 9 bases lay between the germline ends. This CDR3 spans 11 amino acids. CDR3 loop: CASSRGTEAFF. Here the CDR3 DNA reads TGTGCCAGCAGTCGCGGGACAGAAGCTTTCTTT.

This clonotype has at least ten counts. The gene calls are TRBV19 and TRBJ2-5; TRBD2 might be the D (6 bases). The V gene lost 5 bases and the J gene lost 2 bases, with 12 bases spanning the gap. Germline V gives CDR1 LNHDA, CDR2 SQIVND (reference sequence). CDR3 length: 14 residues. Here the CDR3 reads CASSRRAGQETQYF. The CDR3 region has the DNA TGTGCCAGTAGTCGCCGGGCGGGGCAAGAGACCCAGTACTTC.

In this sample, this clonotype turned up many times. The genes are TRBV20-1 and TRBJ1-2; a weak D match, TRBD1 (6 bases). The CDR3 contains 12 residues. Trimming left V 5 bases short and J 4 bases short, with 11 bases between. Germline CDR1 is DFQATT and CDR2 is SNEGSKA (reference sequence). The CDR3 DNA follows: TGCAGTGCTGGCGTACAGGGCTATGGCTACACCTTC. As protein: CSAGVQGYGYTF.

This clonotype was found many times. The chain is built from TRBV10-3 and TRBJ1-5, with a weak D call TRBD1 (6 bases). Germline lookup yields CDR1 ENHRY and CDR2 SYGVKD. V gave up 8 bases and J gave up 6 bases, with 17 bases separating them. The CDR3 extends over 14 amino acids. CDR3 bases: TGTGCCATCCGGGCCGGGGGCACAAGTCAGCCCCAGCATTTT. Protein: CAIRAGGTSQPQHF.

As to this clonotype: A much larger clone differs by one base, so this may be a read error. The rearrangement joins TRBV15 to TRBJ2-1; D gene unclear. Trimming pared 0 bases from V and 6 bases from J, leaving 6 bases between. Germline V gives CDR1 LNHNV, CDR2 YYDKDF (reference sequence). CDR3 size: 13 residues. CDR3 amino acids: CATSRDRGNEQFF. CDR3 DNA sequence: TGTGCCACCAGCAGAGACAGAGGCAATGAGCAGTTCTTC.

This clonotype occurred many times. The genes are TRBV7-3 and TRBJ2-3; 9 nucleotides agree with TRBD2. The germline V gene encodes CDR1 SGHTA and CDR2 FQGTGA. V dropped 2 bases and J dropped 2; count of bases not matched to a gene: 8. The CDR3 has 17 amino acids. CDR3 region: CASSLGRRGGLTDTQYF. The CDR3 DNA reads as TGTGCCAGCAGCTTAGGCAGGCGGGGGGGCCTCACAGATACGCAGTATTTT.

The rearrangement links TRBV6-1 to TRBJ2-1, with 12 bases fitting TRBD2. This CDR3 has 17 amino acids. V dropped 5 bases and J dropped 8; count of bases not matched to a gene: 13. Germline V gene data show CDR1 as MNHNS and CDR2 as SASEGT. CDR3 amino acids: CASSHRTGTSGLDEQFF. CDR3 DNA sequence: TGTGCCAGCAGTCATCGCACCGGGACTAGCGGGCTTGATGAGCAGTTCTTC.

This clonotype was seen a handful of times. This may stem from a read error, because a much larger clone lies one nucleotide away. The chain recombines TRBV20-1 with TRBJ1-2, with 7 bases lining up with TRBD1. CDR1 and CDR2 (germline): DFQATT, SNEGSKA (reference sequence). This CDR3 spans 13 amino acids. The DNA of the CDR3 is TGCAGTGCTAGAGACGACAGGGACTATGCCTACACCTTC. The encoded protein is CSARDDRDYAYTF.

There are a few counts of this clonotype. A much larger clone lies a single base off, so this may be a read error. The V and J genes are TRBV20-1 and TRBJ1-2, with unresolved D. CDR1 and CDR2 from the germline V gene are DFQATT and SNEGSKA (reference sequence). The CDR3 length is 12 residues. CDR3 region: CSAFRLYYGSTF. As DNA, the CDR3 is TGCAGTGCTTTTAGGCTGTACTATGGCTCCACCTTC.

The table lists this clonotype with a few counts. The germline gene is not matched at one end of the junction; a read error may be the cause. V is TRBV5-1 and J is TRBJ2-1; 10 bases are shared with TRBD2. This CDR3 spans 17 amino acids. The V gene's germline CDR1 is SGHRS and CDR2 YFSETQ. This CDR3 is CACSLVPSGGGGHEQFF. In DNA, the CDR3 is TGCGCCTGCAGCTTGGTACCCAGCGGGGGGGGGGGACATGAGCAGTTCTTC.

As concerns this clonotype: The junction does not match germline at one end; this may be a read error. The V call is TRBV7-7, the J call TRBJ2-5, with 9 positions matching TRBD2. The germline CDR1 and CDR2 sequences are SSHAT and FNYEAQ (reference sequence). CDR3 length: 17 amino acids. DNA of the CDR3: TGTGCTAGCAGCTTAAATAGCGGGGGCTCCGGGCGGGAGCCCCAGTACTTC. It yields the protein CASSLNSGGSGREPQYF.

The J gene is TRBJ2-7, the V gene TRBV12-3 or TRBV12-4; no definite D call. V was trimmed by 2 bases and J by 0 bases, leaving 20 bases between them. CDR3 length equals 18 residues. DNA of the CDR3: TGTGCCAGCAGTTTATGGCCCTGGGCCCTAGTAAGCTCCTACGAGCAGTACTTC. Translated: CASSLWPWALVSSYEQYF.

V gene TRBV7-9 combines with J gene TRBJ1-6; D is undetermined. The CDR3 extends over 11 amino acids. The V end was cut by 7 bases, the J end by 9 bases, with 7 bases between. Germline loops: CDR1 SEHNR, CDR2 FQNEAQ (reference sequence). In DNA, the CDR3 is TGTGCCAGCACGCCTCGTTCACCCCTCCACTTT. Translated: CASTPRSPLHF.

As regards this clonotype: It may be a read error: a sequence one base away is much more abundant. The V gene is TRBV19, the J gene TRBJ2-1; 7 bases are a match to TRBD2. CDR1 is LNHDA, CDR2 SQIVND, per germline (reference sequence). The CDR3 is 15 residues long. J was trimmed by 4 bases and V by 7 bases; bases with no gene match: 10. CDR3 coding DNA: TGTGCCAGTACTAACTGCGGGAGCGTTTACAATGAGCAGTTCTTC. Translation: CASTNCGSVYNEQFF. Complete variable domain (other parts from reference TRBV19 and TRBJ2-1): DGGITQSPKYLFRKEGQNVTLSCEQNLNHDAMYWYRQDPGQGLRLIYYSQIVNDFQKGDIAEGYSVSREKKESFPLTVTSAQKNPTAFYLCASTNCGSVYNEQFFGPGTRLTVL.

This clonotype appeared many times. The V gene is TRBV2, the J gene TRBJ1-2; perhaps TRBD1 as D (6 bases). V was cut by 6 bases and J by 2 bases, with 10 bases left in between. This CDR3 is 13 amino acids long. Looked up from germline, CDR1 is SNHLY and CDR2 is FYNNEI. The CDR3 nucleotides read TGTGCCAGCAGCCGGGACAAGAACTATGGCTACACCTTC. Translation: CASSRDKNYGYTF.

The chain combines TRBV29-1 with TRBJ2-5, with no clear D. Germline lookup yields CDR1 SQVTM and CDR2 ANQGSEA. Trimming took off 4 bases at V and 4 bases at J, with 4 bases between the two ends. The CDR3 contains 10 residues. CDR3 loop: CSVAGETQYF. CDR3 in DNA: TGCAGCGTTGCAGGAGAGACCCAGTACTTC.

This clonotype was observed many times. This rearrangement joins TRBV19 to TRBJ1-3; D remains ambiguous. CDR3 length equals 15 residues. The V gene lost 0 bases and the J gene lost 4 bases, with 10 bases spanning the gap. CDR1 LNHDA and CDR2 SQIVND come from the germline V gene (reference sequence). CDR3 sequence reads: CASSIDAAPGNTIYF. As DNA, the CDR3 is TGTGCCAGTAGTATAGACGCAGCCCCGGGAAACACCATATATTTT. Full variable domain (missing parts from reference TRBV19 and TRBJ1-3): DGGITQSPKYLFRKEGQNVTLSCEQNLNHDAMYWYRQDPGQGLRLIYYSQIVNDFQKGDIAEGYSVSREKKESFPLTVTSAQKNPTAFYLCASSIDAAPGNTIYFGEGSWLTVV.

This clonotype has only one observation. V and J are TRBV12-3 or TRBV12-4 and TRBJ1-1, with TRBD1 matching over 7 bases. J was trimmed by 5 bases and V by 5 bases; bases with no gene match: 5. The CDR3 sequence is 13 residues long. The CDR3: CASSPTGETEAFF. In DNA, the CDR3 is TGTGCCAGCAGTCCAACAGGGGAAACTGAAGCTTTCTTT.